These 15 T cell receptor beta chains share one sample of origin, sequenced in a study of cytomegalovirus exposure and HLA in healthy donors. The PCR made use of 60 Vbeta and 13 Jbeta primers. Assay used: immunoSEQ multiplex PCR; TCRdb lists only in-frame clones, some missing. The data hold tens of thousands of clones, with around 77% observed a single time. Specimen: PBMCs. Receptor source: a woman in her thirties or forties in good health and CMV-seropositive.

This chain connects TRBV2 to TRBJ2-5; a weak D match, TRBD1 (5 bases). The germline gives CDR1 SNHLY, CDR2 FYNNEI. V lost 5 bases and J lost 0, with 13 bases in between. The CDR3 covers 15 residues. The CDR3 sequence: CASSRTQVHQETQYF. In DNA form, the CDR3 reads TGTGCCAGCAGTAGGACACAAGTCCACCAAGAGACCCAGTACTTC.

Points on this clone: An end of the junction differs from the germline gene, which may be a read error. The chain has TRBV7-9 and TRBJ1-5, with D perhaps TRBD1 (6 bases). The CDR3 length is 18 residues. CDR1 is SEHNR and CDR2 is FQNEAQ in the germline V gene (reference sequence). The DNA of the CDR3 is TGTTCCAGCAGCCGAACCGGGACACTTAGGGATAGCAATCAGCCCCAGCATTTT. Encoded protein: CSSSRTGTLRDSNQPQHF.

This sequence joins TRBV11-2 and TRBJ1-3, with TRBD1 matching over 7 bases. The CDR3 covers 16 residues. With V trimmed by 4 bases and J by 3 bases, 9 bases remained unmatched. The germline gives CDR1 SGHAT, CDR2 FQNNGV. This CDR3 reads CASSSDRVVGGNTIYF. Written as DNA, the CDR3 is TGTGCCAGCAGCTCCGACAGGGTTGTGGGTGGAAACACCATATATTTT.

The rearrangement uses TRBV7-9 and TRBJ1-6, with TRBD1 as a possible D gene (6 bases). The V end was cut by 3 bases, the J end by 8 bases, with 17 bases between. Germline-derived CDR1 and CDR2 are SEHNR and FQNEAQ (reference sequence). CDR3 size: 16 residues. The DNA for the CDR3 is TGTGCCAGCAGCTTTAGTGGGGGACAAGAATATTCACCCCTCCACTTT. Translation gives CASSFSGGQEYSPLHF.

V and J are TRBV4-3 and TRBJ2-1; the match to TRBD2 covers 7 bases. Germline V gene lookup returns CDR1 LGHNA and CDR2 YSLEER. The CDR3 is 16 residues long. The V gene end was trimmed by 4 bases and the J gene end by 8 bases; junction bases not matched to a gene: 14. Here the CDR3 reads CASSPGGLLGSDEQFF. Written as DNA, the CDR3 is TGCGCCAGCAGCCCCGGGGGGTTGCTTGGGTCGGATGAGCAGTTCTTC.

This clone has a handful of counts. The chain combines TRBV19 with TRBJ1-5, with unresolved D. The CDR3 totals 14 residues. Germline lookup yields CDR1 LNHDA and CDR2 SQIVND (reference sequence). Trimming cost V 1 base and J 4 bases, with 8 bases left between them. The CDR3 loop is CASSIGQRNQPQHF. CDR3 DNA: TGTGCCAGTAGTATAGGTCAGCGTAATCAGCCCCAGCATTTT.

The chain carries TRBV15 and TRBJ2-7; D is possibly TRBD1 (5 bases). This CDR3 contains 16 residues. V lost 0 bases and J lost 6, with 18 bases in between. The germline gives CDR1 LNHNV, CDR2 YYDKDF (reference sequence). In DNA, the CDR3 is TGTGCCACCAGCAGAGAGGGGCGGCAGGGTAACTCCGAGCAGTACTTC. Protein: CATSREGRQGNSEQYF. Full variable domain (remainder filled in from reference TRBV15 and TRBJ2-7): DAMVIQNPRYQVTQFGKPVTLSCSQTLNHNVMYWYQQKSSQAPKLLFHYYDKDFNNEADTPDNFQSRRPNTSFCFLDIRSPGLGDTAMYLCATSREGRQGNSEQYFGPGTRLTVT.

The J gene is TRBJ2-5, the V gene TRBV2, with no clear D. CDR1 is SNHLY and CDR2 is FYNNEI in the germline V gene. The CDR3 contains 12 residues. Trimming took off 7 bases at V and 2 bases at J, with 8 bases between the two ends. CDR3 nucleotides: TGTGCCAGCACAATGAGGCAAGAGACCCAGTACTTC. Amino acid sequence: CASTMRQETQYF.

This clone was found a few times. The chain employs TRBV5-1 and TRBJ2-3; tentatively, D is TRBD1 (5 bases). Germline CDR1 is SGHRS and CDR2 is YFSETQ. V was clipped by 4 bases and J by 1 base, with 10 bases between them. The CDR3 is 14 amino acids. CDR3 loop: CASSRQSGTDTQYF. The CDR3 DNA follows: TGCGCCAGCAGCCGACAGTCCGGCACAGATACGCAGTATTTT.

This clone was seen a few times. The chain is built from TRBV30 and TRBJ1-2; D may be TRBD1 (5 bases). Trimming removed 5 bases at V and 5 bases at J, with 18 bases between. This CDR3 spans 14 amino acids. Germline CDR1 is GTSNPN and CDR2 is SVGIG (reference sequence). As DNA, the CDR3 is TGTGCCTGGCAGACGGCCAGGGCGTTATATGGCTACACCTTC. It yields the protein CAWQTARALYGYTF.

The chain uses TRBV11-2 and TRBJ1-2; 9 nucleotides match TRBD1. V lost 3 bases, J lost 7 bases, and 9 bases stayed unmatched. The CDR3 covers 15 residues. Germline lookup yields CDR1 SGHAT and CDR2 FQNNGV. In nucleotides, the CDR3 is TGTGCCAGCAGCTTCGGAAAACAGGGGGCAAGTGGCTACACCTTC. It translates to CASSFGKQGASGYTF. Full variable domain (remainder filled in from reference TRBV11-2 and TRBJ1-2): EAGVAQSPRYKIIEKRQSVAFWCNPISGHATLYWYQQILGQGPKLLIQFQNNGVVDDSQLPKDRFSAERLKGVDSTLKIQPAKLEDSAVYLCASSFGKQGASGYTFGSGTRLTVV.

The J gene is TRBJ2-4, the V gene TRBV12-5; possible D gene TRBD1, 5 bases. Germline assignment: CDR1 LGHNT and CDR2 FRNRAP. This CDR3 contains 15 residues. V was pared by 3 bases and J by 3 bases, with 12 bases between. Here the CDR3 reads CASGLSGSGKNIQYF. CDR3 nucleotides: TGTGCTAGTGGTTTATCAGGGTCTGGCAAAAACATTCAGTACTTC.

V gene TRBV30 combines with J gene TRBJ1-2; D remains unclear. CDR3 length equals 15 residues. The V end lost 3 bases, the J end lost 5 bases, and 19 bases lay between the germline ends. Germline V gene sequence: CDR1 GTSNPN, CDR2 SVGIG (reference sequence). The CDR3 sequence is CAWSAQPGSVYGYTF. In DNA form, the CDR3 reads TGTGCCTGGAGCGCCCAGCCGGGATCCGTATATGGCTACACCTTC.

Remarks on this clone: At one of its ends the junction is not consistent with the germline gene, which may arise from a read error. The CDR3 loop reads CSSSSLRGAGESYEQYF. The CDR3 region has the DNA TGTTCCAGCAGCTCACTTAGGGGGGCGGGGGAGTCCTACGAGCAGTACTTC. The J gene is TRBJ2-7, the V gene TRBV7-9, with a tentative D call TRBD2 (7 bases). Germline lookup yields CDR1 SEHNR and CDR2 FQNEAQ (reference sequence). CDR3 length equals 17 residues.

The chain is built from TRBV5-6 and TRBJ1-1; D is undetermined. The CDR3 extends over 13 amino acids. Trimming took 1 base from V and 8 from J, leaving 12 bases between them. CDR1 SGHDT and CDR2 YYEEEE come from the germline V gene. This chain's CDR3 is CASSLFNPVEAFF. CDR3 DNA sequence: TGTGCCAGCAGCTTGTTCAACCCAGTCGAAGCTTTCTTT.